This TCR beta chain emerged from a study of blood T cells in healthy people across ages. Broader study findings: Diversity figures derived from one million T cells were judged to underestimate the true value. Per million T cells, TCR beta diversity dropped roughly linearly as age increased.

Primers used in a second PCR of roughly 6 to 12 cycles were a sample-barcoded 5' primer and a J-beta primer mix. One entry per CDR3 protein results from TCRdb running MiXCR on the 5' RACE reads. The repertoire holds almost 800,000 distinct CDR3 sequences, roughly 50% seen once, with roughly 22% in the top ten. A note on this clonotype: The antigen is undetermined.

CDR1 is SGHNT, CDR2 YYREEE, per germline (reference sequence). V lost 1 base, J lost 3 bases, and 8 bases lay in between. This CDR3 is 14 amino acids long. This sequence joins TRBV5-4 and TRBJ2-1; D unresolved. The sequence derives from a young man in good health. Sample: blood. DNA for the CDR3: TGTGCCAGCAGCTTGTTGTCGGACTACAATGAGCAGTTCTTC. Translating gives CASSLLSDYNEQFF.